These 18 T cell receptor beta chains came from one sample sequenced in a study of vaccination and CD4 T cells after COVID-19. The assay that was used to sequence DNA from cultured CD4+ T cells was the Oncomine TCR Beta short-read assay. TCRdb re-derived calls from the PCR reads in MiXCR, one entry per CDR3 protein. The sample has roughly 20,000 distinct CDR3 sequences; 55% to 65% are singletons. These receptors' targets are unknown. Described treatment: roughly 11-day PBMC culture with coronavirus spike peptide pools or control peptides (ViraFEST assay). The source was CD4+ T cells from blood, cultured in vitro, collected before SARS-CoV-2 vaccination. The receptors here all came from a human donor who received a COVID-19 vaccine.

In DNA, the CDR3 is TGTGCCAGTAGTCCAACCCGGGGGGGGGCGGACACCGGGGAGCTGTTTTTT. Encoded protein: CASSPTRGGADTGELFF. This chain links TRBV19 with TRBJ2-2; 8 nucleotides line up with TRBD2. Germline V gives CDR1 LNHDA, CDR2 SQIVND (reference sequence). CDR3 length: 17 amino acids. The trim removed 5 bases at V and 3 bases at J, leaving 11 bases unmatched.

This clonotype was counted only a few times. The gene calls are TRBV27 and TRBJ1-6; the D is unclear. The CDR3 is 12 residues long. Deletions cut 5 bases from V and 7 bases from J, with 6 bases between. The germline gives CDR1 MNHEY, CDR2 SMNVEV (reference sequence). CDR3 region: CASSRLNSPLHF. As DNA, the CDR3 is TGTGCCAGCAGTCGACTGAATTCACCCCTCCACTTT.

The chain carries TRBV14 and TRBJ2-5; 8 positions agree with TRBD2. Trimming cost V 0 bases and J 1 base; bases outside gene matches: 4. This CDR3 has 16 residues. CDR1 SGHDN and CDR2 FVKESK come from the germline V gene. The CDR3 nucleotides read TGTGCCAGCAGCCAAGATATTAGCGGGGCCCAAGAGACCCAGTACTTC. Translation gives CASSQDISGAQETQYF.

The rearrangement uses TRBV10-3 and TRBJ1-1; D ambiguous. Trimming pared 0 bases from V and 10 bases from J, leaving 6 bases between. Germline V gene sequence: CDR1 ENHRY, CDR2 SYGVKD. This CDR3 contains 11 residues. This CDR3 is CAISESGVAFF. CDR3 nucleotide sequence: TGTGCCATCAGTGAGTCCGGGGTAGCTTTCTTT.

The genes are TRBV2 and TRBJ1-5, with a weak D call TRBD1 (6 bases). V dropped 5 bases and J dropped 2 bases, with 19 bases sitting between them. The germline gives CDR1 SNHLY, CDR2 FYNNEI. The CDR3 totals 17 residues. CDR3 sequence: CASSLQGREGGNQPQHF. For the CDR3, the DNA is TGTGCCAGCAGTCTACAGGGTAGGGAAGGAGGCAATCAGCCCCAGCATTTT.

This rearrangement joins TRBV7-9 to TRBJ1-5; tentatively, D is TRBD1 (6 bases). V lost 5 bases, J lost 1 base, and 15 bases lay in between. The CDR3 totals 16 residues. Germline V gene data show CDR1 as SEHNR and CDR2 as FQNEAQ (reference sequence). The CDR3 reads CASSPAAGESNQPQHF. The CDR3 coding sequence is TGTGCCAGCAGCCCAGCAGCAGGGGAGAGCAATCAGCCCCAGCATTTT.

The chain combines TRBV6-1 with TRBJ2-3; D remains unclear. In germline, CDR1 is MNHNS, CDR2 SASEGT. The CDR3 consists of 12 residues. V lost 8 bases and J 2 bases, leaving 8 bases between the germline ends. The CDR3 here is CASDGPTDTQYF. The DNA of the CDR3 is TGTGCCAGCGACGGGCCCACAGATACGCAGTATTTT.

In its sample, this clonotype was seen a few times. The V gene is TRBV7-2, the J gene TRBJ2-2; 10 bases line up with TRBD1. The CDR3 consists of 15 residues. V lost 5 bases to trimming and J lost 4 bases; unmatched junction nucleotides: 4. Germline CDR1 reads SGHTA; CDR2 reads FQGNSA. The CDR3 nucleotides are TGTGCCAGCAGCAGGACAGGGGGGACCACCGGGGAGCTGTTTTTT. Translated: CASSRTGGTTGELFF.

The rearrangement links TRBV7-9 to TRBJ2-7; D is possibly TRBD2 (6 bases). This CDR3 comprises 13 residues. Trimming cost V 0 bases and J 7 bases, with 10 bases left between them. In germline, CDR1 is SEHNR, CDR2 FQNEAQ (reference sequence). The CDR3 DNA reads as TGTGCCAGCAGCTTAGCGGAGGGAGGTGAGCAGTACTTC. Its translation: CASSLAEGGEQYF. The variable domain in full, with the rest retrieved from reference TRBV7-9 and TRBJ2-7, is DTGVSQNPRHKITKRGQNVTFRCDPISEHNRLYWYRQTLGQGPEFLTYFQNEAQLEKSRLLSDRFSAERPKGSFSTLEIQRTEQGDSAMYLCASSLAEGGEQYFGPGTRLTVT.

V usage is TRBV5-1 and J usage is TRBJ1-6, with 7 bases fitting TRBD1. Losses at the gene ends were 3 bases for V and 0 bases for J; bases not matched to a gene: 6. CDR3 length: 17 amino acids. CDR1 is SGHRS, CDR2 YFSETQ, per germline. CDR3 protein: CASSWDSRNSYNSPLHF. DNA of the CDR3: TGCGCCAGCAGCTGGGACAGTAGAAACTCCTATAATTCACCCCTCCACTTT.

Remarks on this clonotype: One end of the junction varies from germline; a read error may be responsible. CDR3 loop: CASSEDGSDQPQHF. The DNA of the CDR3 is TGCGCCAGCAGTGAGGATGGTAGCGATCAGCCCCAGCATTTT. The genes are TRBV10-1 and TRBJ1-5; D is ambiguous. This CDR3 comprises 14 residues. From germline, CDR1 is WNHNN and CDR2 SYGVQD (reference sequence).

This chain uses TRBV5-6 with TRBJ1-2, with D tentatively TRBD1 (5 bases). The germline CDR1 and CDR2 sequences are SGHDT and YYEEEE. Trimming cost V 3 bases and J 4 bases, with 13 bases left between them. The length of the CDR3 is 14 residues. The CDR3 sequence is CASSSLGGGYGYTF. In DNA form, the CDR3 reads TGTGCCAGCAGCTCACTCGGGGGGGGCTATGGCTACACCTTC.

This chain joins TRBV6-1 and TRBJ2-7; TRBD1 is a possible D gene (7 bases). Trimming shortened V by 4 bases and J by 6 bases, and 13 bases separated the two germline ends. CDR1 is MNHNS and CDR2 is SASEGT in the germline V gene. This CDR3 has 13 residues. The CDR3 sequence is CASSGRQGGEQYF. CDR3 coding DNA: TGTGCCAGCAGTGGAAGACAGGGAGGCGAGCAGTACTTC.

This chain uses TRBV10-2 with TRBJ1-5, with D tentatively TRBD1 (5 bases). In germline, CDR1 is WSHSY, CDR2 SAAADI. This CDR3 contains 15 residues. Between the trimmed V and J ends, which lost 6 bases and 0 bases, there was a span of 12 bases. CDR3 residues: CASSSRAYSNQPQHF. DNA for the CDR3: TGCGCCAGCAGCAGCAGGGCTTATAGCAATCAGCCCCAGCATTTT.

The V gene is TRBV25-1, the J gene TRBJ1-1; D is undetermined. The V end lost 5 bases, the J end lost 1 base, and 17 bases lay between the germline ends. The CDR3 sequence is 16 residues long. Germline assignment: CDR1 MGHDK and CDR2 SYGVNS. The chain's CDR3 is CASSLTRNDGNTEAFF. Written as DNA, the CDR3 is TGTGCCAGCAGTCTTACCAGGAACGACGGGAACACTGAAGCTTTCTTT.

This sequence joins TRBV5-1 and TRBJ2-7; 15 bases are shared with TRBD2. The CDR3 extends over 15 amino acids. With 3 bases clipped from V and 2 bases from J, the junction kept 0 bases outside the gene matches. The germline gives CDR1 SGHRS, CDR2 YFSETQ. CDR3 sequence: CASSWTSGGAYEQYF. In DNA form, the CDR3 reads TGCGCCAGCAGCTGGACTAGCGGGGGGGCCTACGAGCAGTACTTC. Looking up the rest from reference TRBV5-1 and TRBJ2-7 gives the full variable domain: KAGVTQTPRYLIKTRGQQVTLSCSPISGHRSVSWYQQTPGQGLQFLFEYFSETQRNKGNFPGRFSGRQFSNSRSEMNVSTLELGDSALYLCASSWTSGGAYEQYFGPGTRLTVT.

The chain joins TRBV7-2 to TRBJ1-3, with D hard to call. Trimming pared 3 bases from V and 0 bases from J, leaving 9 bases between. The CDR3 contains 15 residues. CDR1 and CDR2 (germline): SGHTA, FQGNSA. CDR3 sequence (DNA): TGTGCCAGCAGCTTTTCCCGACTCTCTGGAAACACCATATATTTT. Amino acids: CASSFSRLSGNTIYF.

The rearrangement uses TRBV7-2 and TRBJ1-2; D is possibly TRBD1 (6 bases). CDR1 SGHTA and CDR2 FQGNSA come from the germline V gene. Trimming cost V 6 bases and J 8 bases, with 19 bases left between them. There are 14 residues in the CDR3. CDR3 DNA: TGTGCCAGCAGATCAGGAGGGGGGGAATTGGGCTACACCTTC. This encodes CASRSGGGELGYTF.